What follows are 27 T cell receptor beta chains derived from one specimen sequenced in a study of CD8+ T cells in alopecia areata. After isolation, RNA underwent reverse transcription to generate cDNA as the sequencing template. Sequenced by immunoSEQ multiplex PCR; TCRdb stores in-frame clones only, minus some. The data show about 20,000 clones, 60% to 65% seen once. CD4+ cells obtained from about five patients were subjected to sorting into CD25+CD127- cells. The specimen sequenced was CD4+ Tregs sorted from blood. These receptors were obtained from a human donor with alopecia areata.

The chain has TRBV6-7 and TRBJ2-7, with unresolved D. TRBV6-7 is given ORF status, its function remaining uncertain. This CDR3 contains 15 residues. The germline V and J ends were trimmed by 2 bases and 2 bases, with 13 bases remaining between them. In DNA, the CDR3 is TGTGCCAGCAGTTACGGGCCGCCTACACCCTACGAGCAGTACTTC. Protein: CASSYGPPTPYEQYF.

J is TRBJ2-1 and V is TRBV7-8; the match to TRBD1 covers 11 bases. The length of the CDR3 is 15 residues. Germline lookup yields CDR1 SGHVS and CDR2 FQNEAQ. The V gene end was trimmed by 3 bases and the J gene end by 6 bases; junction bases not matched to a gene: 4. The chain's CDR3 is CASSFRDRGGNEQFF. In DNA, the CDR3 is TGTGCCAGCAGCTTTAGGGACAGGGGGGGCAATGAGCAGTTCTTC.

This clone has more than one count but fewer than ten. The V gene is TRBV5-1, the J gene TRBJ1-1; perhaps TRBD1 as D (5 bases). V lost 4 bases and J lost 4, with 8 bases in between. CDR1 is SGHRS and CDR2 is YFSETQ in the germline V gene. This CDR3 contains 12 residues. This CDR3 reads CASSKGATEAFF. In DNA form, the CDR3 reads TGCGCCAGCAGCAAAGGGGCCACTGAAGCTTTCTTT.

The gene calls are TRBV4-1 and TRBJ1-3; 12 bases align to TRBD1. Germline assignment: CDR1 MGHRA and CDR2 YSYEKL. V lost 4 bases and J lost 2; bases outside the gene matches: 9. The CDR3 has 18 residues. CDR3 loop: CASSRGTGGNTPGNTIYF. The CDR3 bases are TGCGCCAGCAGCCGAGGGACAGGGGGCAATACCCCTGGAAACACCATATATTTT.

This chain uses TRBV27 with TRBJ2-3; 7 bases fit TRBD2. CDR3 length equals 16 residues. Germline trimming cut 6 bases from V and 2 bases from J; bases unmatched to any gene: 11. Per the germline V gene, CDR1 is MNHEY and CDR2 is SMNVEV (reference sequence). The CDR3 nucleotides are TGTGCCAGCAGCATAGTGCGGGGGACCTACACAGATACGCAGTATTTT. This encodes CASSIVRGTYTDTQYF.

The rearrangement joins TRBV28 to TRBJ1-1, with TRBD1 matching over 7 bases. V was pared by 1 base and J by 11 bases, with 13 bases of the junction left unmatched. The CDR3 runs 15 residues. The germline gives CDR1 MDHEN, CDR2 SYDVKM. The CDR3 DNA reads TGTGCCAGCAGTTTATACCGGGACAGAAAGTCGTCGGCTTTCTTT. It specifies CASSLYRDRKSSAFF.

This chain links TRBV7-6 with TRBJ1-2; no definite D call. The CDR3 extends over 15 amino acids. The germline V and J ends were trimmed by 1 base and 3 bases, with 12 bases remaining between them. From germline, CDR1 is SGHVS and CDR2 FNYEAQ. Here the CDR3 DNA reads TGTGCCAGCAGCTTAGAGGCAGGACTTTACTATGGCTACACCTTC. Translated: CASSLEAGLYYGYTF.

The chain combines TRBV19 with TRBJ2-7; weak D call: TRBD2 (5 bases). V was cut by 6 bases and J by 0 bases, with 12 bases left in between. The CDR3 has 14 residues. Germline V lookup: CDR1 LNHDA, CDR2 SQIVND (reference sequence). Written as DNA, the CDR3 is TGTGCCAGTAGCAACTGGGCGGGCTCCTACGAGCAGTACTTC. Translating gives CASSNWAGSYEQYF.

This clone showed up just a few times. The chain couples TRBV29-1 to TRBJ2-7; D is ambiguous. The CDR3 contains 12 residues. Per the germline V gene, CDR1 is SQVTM and CDR2 is ANQGSEA. Trimming removed 5 bases from V and 3 bases from J, with 11 bases in between. The CDR3 here is CSVKVFDYEQYF. The CDR3 nucleotides read TGCAGCGTTAAAGTTTTCGACTACGAGCAGTACTTC.

With regard to this clone: At one of its ends the junction is not consistent with the germline gene, which may arise from a read error. The genes are TRBV4-1 and TRBJ2-3, with D maybe TRBD2 (5 bases). Germline lookup yields CDR1 MGHRA and CDR2 YSYEKL. CDR3 length: 15 amino acids. The CDR3 DNA is TGTGCCAGCAGCCAAGTATGGCGGGGCACAGATACGCAGTATTTT. Encoded protein: CASSQVWRGTDTQYF.

The rearrangement joins TRBV28 to TRBJ1-2; D not certain. V gave up 2 bases and J gave up 4 bases, with 11 bases separating them. The CDR3 consists of 14 residues. The germline V gene has CDR1 MDHEN and CDR2 SYDVKM. CDR3 in amino acids: CASSLIRVPYGYTF. The CDR3 coding sequence is TGTGCCAGCAGTTTAATTCGGGTGCCCTATGGCTACACCTTC.

This clone was detected a few times. The V and J genes are TRBV10-3 and TRBJ2-3; TRBD1 is a possible D gene (5 bases). CDR3 length equals 14 residues. The germline V gene encodes CDR1 ENHRY and CDR2 SYGVKD. V gave up 0 bases and J gave up 6 bases, with 10 bases separating them. This CDR3 reads CAISESGLPDTQYF. The CDR3, as DNA: TGTGCCATCAGTGAGTCGGGGCTCCCGGATACGCAGTATTTT.

The chain links TRBV18 to TRBJ2-5; D is uncertain. The germline CDR1 and CDR2 sequences are KGHSH and LQKENI. There are 17 residues in the CDR3. V was trimmed by 6 bases and J by 5 bases, leaving 25 bases between them. CDR3 in amino acids: CASSPNPTAIRKETQYF. Here the CDR3 DNA reads TGTGCCAGCTCCCCCAACCCGACGGCCATAAGGAAGGAGACCCAGTACTTC.

The rearrangement joins TRBV18 to TRBJ1-2; D remains ambiguous. V was clipped by 6 bases and J by 4 bases, with 12 bases between them. CDR3 size: 13 residues. Germline-derived CDR1 and CDR2 are KGHSH and LQKENI. The CDR3 protein is CASSTLDLYGYTF. CDR3 DNA: TGTGCCAGCTCCACCTTGGACCTCTATGGCTACACCTTC.

This chain connects TRBV7-8 to TRBJ2-3; 13 nucleotides agree with TRBD2. From germline, CDR1 is SGHVS and CDR2 FQNEAQ. J was trimmed by 2 bases and V by 5 bases; bases with no gene match: 7. CDR3 length: 17 amino acids. The CDR3 nucleotides read TGTGCCAGCAGCCCCCGACTAGCGGGGGGCCCCACAGATACGCAGTATTTT. Translation gives CASSPRLAGGPTDTQYF.

The genes are TRBV28 and TRBJ1-1; possibly TRBD1 for D (6 bases). This CDR3 has 14 amino acids. Germline V lookup: CDR1 MDHEN, CDR2 SYDVKM. Deletions cut 5 bases from V and 4 bases from J, with 14 bases between. CDR3 sequence reads: CASSPTGRATEAFF. DNA for the CDR3: TGTGCCAGCAGTCCTACAGGGAGGGCCACTGAAGCTTTCTTT.

In its sample, this clone ranks as large. The chain carries TRBV28 and TRBJ2-7; tentatively, D is TRBD1 (5 bases). Germline loops: CDR1 MDHEN, CDR2 SYDVKM. Trimming pared 2 bases from V and 0 bases from J, leaving 17 bases between. The CDR3 has 17 amino acids. The DNA of the CDR3 is TGTGCCAGCAGTTTACGCCCAGGCAGGGCCCCCTCCTACGAGCAGTACTTC. Its translation is CASSLRPGRAPSYEQYF.

This clone appeared once. The chain has TRBV15 and TRBJ1-5; D ambiguous. Germline V lookup: CDR1 LNHNV, CDR2 YYDKDF (reference sequence). The CDR3 sequence is 14 residues long. The V end lost 5 bases, the J end lost 2 bases, and 10 bases lay between the germline ends. CDR3 sequence: CATSPEVRNQPQHF. CDR3 coding DNA: TGTGCCACCAGCCCCGAGGTTCGCAATCAGCCCCAGCATTTT.

This clone was found a few times. This sequence joins TRBV7-2 and TRBJ2-1; TRBD1 matches 7 bases. The CDR3 is 15 amino acids. J was trimmed by 0 bases and V by 6 bases; bases with no gene match: 5. Germline CDR1 reads SGHTA; CDR2 reads FQGNSA. For the CDR3, the DNA is TGTGCCAGCAGTCCCAGGGGGTTCTCCTACAATGAGCAGTTCTTC. The encoded protein is CASSPRGFSYNEQFF.

Concerning this clone itself: One junction end disagrees with the germline gene, perhaps due to a read error. The chain recombines TRBV29-1 with TRBJ2-7; D might be TRBD1 (6 bases). This CDR3 is built from 13 residues. Per germline, CDR1 SQVTM and CDR2 ANQGSEA. The CDR3 DNA sequence: TGCAGCGCTGAAACAGGGATGGGATACGAGCAGTACTTC. Translated, it gives CSAETGMGYEQYF.

Note on this clone: Other DNA sequences from this sample encode an identical CDR3 as well. This chain links TRBV18 with TRBJ1-2; D call uncertain. The germline gives CDR1 KGHSH, CDR2 LQKENI. The CDR3 runs 14 residues. V was pared by 3 bases and J by 7 bases, with 15 bases between. In nucleotides, the CDR3 is TGTGCCAGCTCACCCTTTCTGGAGGGTCGTGGCTACACCTTC. Translating gives CASSPFLEGRGYTF. Looking up the rest from reference TRBV18 and TRBJ1-2 gives the full variable domain: NAGVMQNPRHLVRRRGQEARLRCSPMKGHSHVYWYRQLPEEGLKFMVYLQKENIIDESGMPKERFSAEFPKEGPSILRIQQVVRGDSAAYFCASSPFLEGRGYTFGSGTRLTVV.

This clone was picked up a small number of times. V gene TRBV28 combines with J gene TRBJ2-3; the D gene could be TRBD1 or TRBD2 (5 bases each). The germline CDR1 and CDR2 sequences are MDHEN and SYDVKM. There are 18 residues in the CDR3. Trimming stripped 6 bases from V and 0 bases from J, with 22 bases between. DNA of the CDR3: TGTGCCAGCAGAGCCCGACGGGGCGGTAAGCTCAGCACAGATACGCAGTATTTT. It encodes CASRARRGGKLSTDTQYF.

V is TRBV7-2 and J is TRBJ2-5; maybe TRBD1 (6 bases). The J call may be in error: the DNA end matches TRBJ2-7 better. The CDR3 is made up of 15 amino acids. Germline V lookup: CDR1 SGHTA, CDR2 FQGNSA. The DNA for the CDR3 is TGTGCCAGCAGCCCCCTCGGGGTTTTAGGGGGCGAGCAGTACTTC. Its translation: CASSPLGVLGGEQYF.

In its sample, this clone was seen a few times. The rearrangement joins TRBV30 to TRBJ1-2, with D perhaps matching TRBD1 (5 bases). Per germline, CDR1 GTSNPN and CDR2 SVGIG (reference sequence). The CDR3 contains 13 residues. The ends were cut back, 3 bases at V and 4 bases at J, with 12 bases in the middle. Here the CDR3 reads CAWRWPGGYGYTF. The CDR3, as DNA: TGTGCCTGGAGGTGGCCGGGGGGCTATGGCTACACCTTC. The full variable domain, its missing parts supplied by reference TRBV30 and TRBJ1-2, is SQTIHQWPATLVQPVGSPLSLECTVEGTSNPNLYWYRQAAGRGLQLLFYSVGIGQISSEVPQNLSASRPQDRQFILSSKKLLLSDSGFYLCAWRWPGGYGYTFGSGTRLTVV.

V usage is TRBV7-2 and J usage is TRBJ2-3, with 8 bases aligning to TRBD2. Germline V gene data show CDR1 as SGHTA and CDR2 as FQGNSA. J lost 0 bases, V lost 7 bases, and 6 bases had no gene match. The CDR3 spans 15 residues. For the CDR3, the DNA is TGTGCCAGCAAGCGGGGGCCTTCTAGCACAGATACGCAGTATTTT. This gives the protein CASKRGPSSTDTQYF.

The J gene is TRBJ2-7, the V gene TRBV11-2; 11 bases match TRBD2. CDR3 length equals 16 residues. Germline-derived CDR1 and CDR2 are SGHAT and FQNNGV. V trimming: 7 bases; J trimming: 2 bases; junction bases outside the gene matches: 10. The CDR3 coding sequence is TGTGCCAGCAACCAAGGCACTAGCGGGGGTCCCTACGAGCAGTACTTC. This sequence encodes CASNQGTSGGPYEQYF.

J is TRBJ1-1 and V is TRBV29-1, with D hard to call. From germline, CDR1 is SQVTM and CDR2 ANQGSEA. The length of the CDR3 is 11 residues. V lost 4 bases, J lost 4 bases, and 7 bases lay in between. DNA of the CDR3: TGCAGCGTTGTGTGGGCCACTGAAGCTTTCTTT. This codes for CSVVWATEAFF.